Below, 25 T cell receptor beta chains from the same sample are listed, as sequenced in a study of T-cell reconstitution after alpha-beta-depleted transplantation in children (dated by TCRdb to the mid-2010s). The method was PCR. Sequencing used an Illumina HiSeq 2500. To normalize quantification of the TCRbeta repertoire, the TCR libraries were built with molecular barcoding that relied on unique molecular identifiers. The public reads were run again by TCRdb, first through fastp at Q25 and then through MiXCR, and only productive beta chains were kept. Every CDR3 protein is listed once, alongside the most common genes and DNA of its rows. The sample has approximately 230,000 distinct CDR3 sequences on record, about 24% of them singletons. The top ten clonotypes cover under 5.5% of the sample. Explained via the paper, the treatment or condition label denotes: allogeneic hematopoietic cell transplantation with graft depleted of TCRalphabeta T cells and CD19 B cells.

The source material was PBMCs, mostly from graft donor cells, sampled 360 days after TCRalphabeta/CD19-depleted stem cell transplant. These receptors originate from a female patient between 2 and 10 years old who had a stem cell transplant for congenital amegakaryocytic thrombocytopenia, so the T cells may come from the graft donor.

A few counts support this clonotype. Written as DNA, the CDR3 is TGCGCCAGCAGCCAAGAGACTAGCGCATACAATGAGCAGTTCTTC. Translation gives CASSQETSAYNEQFF. The chain carries TRBV4-1 and TRBJ2-1, with 8 bases identical to TRBD2. The junction had 2 bases not matched to a gene; V was cut back by 0 bases and J by 4 bases. The CDR3 length is 15 residues. Germline loops: CDR1 MGHRA, CDR2 YSYEKL.

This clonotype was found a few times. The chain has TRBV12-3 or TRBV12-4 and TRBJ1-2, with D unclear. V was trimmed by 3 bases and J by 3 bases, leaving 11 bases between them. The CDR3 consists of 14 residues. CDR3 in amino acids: CASSLSWKYYGYTF. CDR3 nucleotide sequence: TGTGCCAGCAGTTTGAGCTGGAAATACTATGGCTACACCTTC.

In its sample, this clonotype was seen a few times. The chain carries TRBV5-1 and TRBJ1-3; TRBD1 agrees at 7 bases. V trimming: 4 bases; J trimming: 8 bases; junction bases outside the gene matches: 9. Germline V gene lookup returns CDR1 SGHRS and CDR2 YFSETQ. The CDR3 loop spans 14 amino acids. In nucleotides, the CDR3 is TGCGCCAGCAGCACAGGACAGGCGAGGGACACCATATATTTT. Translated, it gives CASSTGQARDTIYF.

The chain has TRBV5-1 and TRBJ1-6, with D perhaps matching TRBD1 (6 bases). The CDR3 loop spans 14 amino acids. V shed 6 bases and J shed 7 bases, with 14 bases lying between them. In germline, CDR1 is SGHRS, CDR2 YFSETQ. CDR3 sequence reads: CASKVGTSNSPLHF. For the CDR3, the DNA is TGCGCCAGCAAGGTCGGGACATCCAATTCACCCCTCCACTTT.

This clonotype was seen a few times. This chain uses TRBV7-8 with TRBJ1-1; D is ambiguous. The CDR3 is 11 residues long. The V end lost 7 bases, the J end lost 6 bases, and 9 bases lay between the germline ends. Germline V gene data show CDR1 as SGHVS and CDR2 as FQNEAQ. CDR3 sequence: CASMMIAEAFF. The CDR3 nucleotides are TGTGCCAGCATGATGATCGCTGAAGCTTTCTTT.

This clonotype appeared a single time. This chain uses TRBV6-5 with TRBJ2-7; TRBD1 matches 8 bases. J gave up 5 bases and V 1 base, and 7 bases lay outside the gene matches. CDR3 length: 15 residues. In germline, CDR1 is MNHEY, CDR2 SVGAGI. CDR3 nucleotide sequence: TGTGCCAGCAGTTACTTAGGGCAGGGGGCCGACGAGCAGTACTTC. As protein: CASSYLGQGADEQYF.

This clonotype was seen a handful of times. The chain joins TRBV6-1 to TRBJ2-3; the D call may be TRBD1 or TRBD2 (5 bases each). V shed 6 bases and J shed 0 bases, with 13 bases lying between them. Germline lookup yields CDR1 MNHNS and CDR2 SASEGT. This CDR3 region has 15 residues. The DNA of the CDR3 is TGTGCCAGCAGCCCCGGGGCAGGCAGCACAGATACGCAGTATTTT. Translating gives CASSPGAGSTDTQYF.

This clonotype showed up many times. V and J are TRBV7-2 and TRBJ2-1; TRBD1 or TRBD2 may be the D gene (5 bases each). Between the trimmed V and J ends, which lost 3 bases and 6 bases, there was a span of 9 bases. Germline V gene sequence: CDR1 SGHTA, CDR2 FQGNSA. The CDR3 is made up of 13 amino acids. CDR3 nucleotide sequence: TGTGCCAGCAGCTTTGGGGCGGGCAATGAGCAGTTCTTC. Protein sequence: CASSFGAGNEQFF.

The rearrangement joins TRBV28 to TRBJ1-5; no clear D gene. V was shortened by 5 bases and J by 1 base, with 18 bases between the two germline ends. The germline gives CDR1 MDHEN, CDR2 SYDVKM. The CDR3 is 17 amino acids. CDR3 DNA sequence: TGTGCCAGCAGTCCCCTCTGGGCAGGAATAAGCAATCAGCCCCAGCATTTT. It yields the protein CASSPLWAGISNQPQHF. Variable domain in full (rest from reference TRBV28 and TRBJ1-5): DVKVTQSSRYLVKRTGEKVFLECVQDMDHENMFWYRQDPGLGLRLIYFSYDVKMKEKGDIPEGYSVSREKKERFSLILESASTNQTSMYLCASSPLWAGISNQPQHFGDGTRLSIL.

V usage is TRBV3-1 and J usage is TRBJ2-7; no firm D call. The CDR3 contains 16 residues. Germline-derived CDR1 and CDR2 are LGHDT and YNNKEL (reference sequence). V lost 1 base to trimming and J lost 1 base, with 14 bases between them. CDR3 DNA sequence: TGTGCCAGCAGCCAAGGGGCCGGCCTAAGGTCCTACGAGCAGTACTTC. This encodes CASSQGAGLRSYEQYF.

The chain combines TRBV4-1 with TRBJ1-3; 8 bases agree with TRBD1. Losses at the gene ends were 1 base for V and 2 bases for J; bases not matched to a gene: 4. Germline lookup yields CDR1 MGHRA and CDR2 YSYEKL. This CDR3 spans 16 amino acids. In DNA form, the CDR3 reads TGCGCCAGCAGCCAAGGGCCAGGGGGCACTGGAAACACCATATATTTT. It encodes CASSQGPGGTGNTIYF.

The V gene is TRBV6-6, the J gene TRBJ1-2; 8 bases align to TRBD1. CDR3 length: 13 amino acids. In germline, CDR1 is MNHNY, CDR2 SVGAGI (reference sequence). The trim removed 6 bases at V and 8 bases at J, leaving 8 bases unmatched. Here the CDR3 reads CASRPTGGGGYTF. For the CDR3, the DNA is TGTGCCAGCAGGCCAACAGGGGGAGGAGGCTACACCTTC.

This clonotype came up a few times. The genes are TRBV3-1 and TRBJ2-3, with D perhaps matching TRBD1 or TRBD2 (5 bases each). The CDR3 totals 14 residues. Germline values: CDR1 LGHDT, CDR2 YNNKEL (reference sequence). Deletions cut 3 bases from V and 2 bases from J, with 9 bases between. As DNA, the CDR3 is TGTGCCAGCAGCCACCGGGACCTCACAGATACGCAGTATTTT. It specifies CASSHRDLTDTQYF.

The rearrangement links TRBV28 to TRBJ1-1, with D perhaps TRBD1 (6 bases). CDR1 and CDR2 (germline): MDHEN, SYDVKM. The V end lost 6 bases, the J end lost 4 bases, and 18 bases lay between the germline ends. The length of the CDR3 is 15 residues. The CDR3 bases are TGTGCCAGCAGACAAAATACAGGGATGGCCACTGAAGCTTTCTTT. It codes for CASRQNTGMATEAFF.

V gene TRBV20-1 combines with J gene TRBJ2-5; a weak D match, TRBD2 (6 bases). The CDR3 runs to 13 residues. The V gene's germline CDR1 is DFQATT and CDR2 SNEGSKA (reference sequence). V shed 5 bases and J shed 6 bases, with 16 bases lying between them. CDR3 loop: CSASGTLAKTQYF. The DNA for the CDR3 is TGCAGTGCTTCCGGGACTCTGGCAAAGACCCAGTACTTC.

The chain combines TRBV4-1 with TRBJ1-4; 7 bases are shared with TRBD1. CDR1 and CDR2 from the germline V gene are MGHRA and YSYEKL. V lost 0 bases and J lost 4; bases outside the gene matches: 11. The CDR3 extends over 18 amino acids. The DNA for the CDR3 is TGCGCCAGCAGCCAAGATTCCCCCGTAGGGGGCGTTAATGAAAAACTGTTTTTT. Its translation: CASSQDSPVGGVNEKLFF.

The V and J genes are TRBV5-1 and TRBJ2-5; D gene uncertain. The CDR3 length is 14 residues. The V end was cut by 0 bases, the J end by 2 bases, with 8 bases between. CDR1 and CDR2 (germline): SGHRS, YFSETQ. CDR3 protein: CASSLGPAQETQYF. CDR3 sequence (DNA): TGCGCCAGCAGCTTGGGTCCAGCGCAAGAGACCCAGTACTTC.

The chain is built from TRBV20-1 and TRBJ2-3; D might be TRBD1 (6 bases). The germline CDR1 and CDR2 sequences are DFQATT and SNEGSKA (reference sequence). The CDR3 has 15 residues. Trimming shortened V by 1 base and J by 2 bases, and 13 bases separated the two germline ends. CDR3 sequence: CSARAPRDNTDTQYF. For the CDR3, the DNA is TGCAGTGCTAGAGCCCCTCGGGACAACACAGATACGCAGTATTTT.

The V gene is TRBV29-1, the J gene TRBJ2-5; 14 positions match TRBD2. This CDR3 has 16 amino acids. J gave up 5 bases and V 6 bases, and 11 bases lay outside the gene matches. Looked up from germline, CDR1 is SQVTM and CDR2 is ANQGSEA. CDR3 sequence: CSVAGLAGGKEETQYF. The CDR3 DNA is TGCAGCGTGGCAGGACTAGCGGGAGGCAAGGAGGAGACCCAGTACTTC.

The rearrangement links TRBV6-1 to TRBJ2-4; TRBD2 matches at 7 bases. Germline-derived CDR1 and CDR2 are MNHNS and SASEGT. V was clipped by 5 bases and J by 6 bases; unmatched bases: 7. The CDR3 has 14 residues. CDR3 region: CASSPRGGGNIQYF. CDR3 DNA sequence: TGTGCCAGCAGTCCCCGTGGGGGGGGAAACATTCAGTACTTC.

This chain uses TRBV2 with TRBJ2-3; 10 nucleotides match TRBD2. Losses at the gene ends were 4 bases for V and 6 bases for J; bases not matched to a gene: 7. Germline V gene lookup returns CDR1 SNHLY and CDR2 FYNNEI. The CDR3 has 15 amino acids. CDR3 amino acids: CASSVQRGGLDTQYF. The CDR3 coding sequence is TGTGCCAGCAGTGTTCAGCGGGGGGGCTTGGATACGCAGTATTTT.

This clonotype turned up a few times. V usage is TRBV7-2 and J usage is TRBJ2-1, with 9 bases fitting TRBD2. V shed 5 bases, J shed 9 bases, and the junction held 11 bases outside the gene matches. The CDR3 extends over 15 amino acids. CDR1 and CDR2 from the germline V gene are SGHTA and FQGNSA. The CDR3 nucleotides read TGTGCCAGCAGCCTCCGCCTGGCGGGAGGGTTTGAGCAGTTCTTC. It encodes CASSLRLAGGFEQFF.

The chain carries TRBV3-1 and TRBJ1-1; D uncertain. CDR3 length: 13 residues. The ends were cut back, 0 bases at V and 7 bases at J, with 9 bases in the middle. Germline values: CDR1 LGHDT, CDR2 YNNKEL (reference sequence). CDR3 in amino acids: CASSQDRGGEAFF. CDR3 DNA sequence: TGTGCCAGCAGCCAAGATCGGGGAGGTGAAGCTTTCTTT.

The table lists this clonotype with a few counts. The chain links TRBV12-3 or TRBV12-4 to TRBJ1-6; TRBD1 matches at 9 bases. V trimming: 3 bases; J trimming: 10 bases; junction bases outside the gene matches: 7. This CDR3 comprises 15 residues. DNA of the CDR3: TGTGCCAGCAGTTTTCGTAGACAGGGGGAGTCACCCCTCCACTTT. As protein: CASSFRRQGESPLHF.

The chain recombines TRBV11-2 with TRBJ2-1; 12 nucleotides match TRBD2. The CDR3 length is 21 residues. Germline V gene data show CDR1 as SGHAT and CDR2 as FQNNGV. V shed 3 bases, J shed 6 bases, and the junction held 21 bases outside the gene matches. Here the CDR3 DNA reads TGTGCCAGCAGCTTCAATCCTCCATTCTTAGGACTAGCGGGATCTTTCAATGAGCAGTTCTTC. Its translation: CASSFNPPFLGLAGSFNEQFF. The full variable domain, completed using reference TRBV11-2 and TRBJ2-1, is EAGVAQSPRYKIIEKRQSVAFWCNPISGHATLYWYQQILGQGPKLLIQFQNNGVVDDSQLPKDRFSAERLKGVDSTLKIQPAKLEDSAVYLCASSFNPPFLGLAGSFNEQFFGPGTRLTVL.